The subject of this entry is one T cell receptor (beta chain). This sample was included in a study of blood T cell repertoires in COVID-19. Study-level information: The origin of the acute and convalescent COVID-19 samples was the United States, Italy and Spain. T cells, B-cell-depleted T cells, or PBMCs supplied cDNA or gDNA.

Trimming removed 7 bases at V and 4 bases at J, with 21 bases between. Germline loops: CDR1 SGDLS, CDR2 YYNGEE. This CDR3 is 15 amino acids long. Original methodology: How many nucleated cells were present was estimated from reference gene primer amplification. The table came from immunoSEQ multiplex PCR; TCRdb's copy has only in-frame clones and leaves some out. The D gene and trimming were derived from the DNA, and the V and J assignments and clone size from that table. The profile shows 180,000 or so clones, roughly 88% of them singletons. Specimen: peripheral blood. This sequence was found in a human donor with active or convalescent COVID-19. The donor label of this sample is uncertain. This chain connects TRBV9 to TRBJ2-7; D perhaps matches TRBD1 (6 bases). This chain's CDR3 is CASSPVGTRNYEQYF. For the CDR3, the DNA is TGTGCCAGCTCCCCGGTCGGGACAAGGAATTACGAGCAGTACTTC.